This T cell receptor beta chain was sequenced for a study of CD8+ T cells in alopecia areata (dated by TCRdb to between 2018 and 2020). Describing the broader study: Treated patients were enrolled in an open-label pilot trial of oral tofacitinib at 5 to 10 mg twice daily for moderate-to-severe alopecia areata. TCRbeta CDR3 regions were amplified by immunoSEQ multiplex PCR with 35 Vbeta forward and 13 Jbeta reverse primers. Tofacitinib was administered for 6 to 18 months, and 6 months of follow-up off drug were then conducted to assess delayed response and recurrence. In both human patients and the C3H/HeJ mouse model, the study applied high-throughput TCRbeta sequencing to look at T cell clonal expansion in alopecia areata. The RNA source kit depended on sample type: the PAXgene miRNA kit for fixed scalp, the miRNeasy kit for PBMCs, and the RNeasy kit for mouse skin. Human TCRbeta sequencing covered scalp tissue and sorted CD4+ and CD8+ peripheral blood T cells from patchy and totalis/universalis alopecia areata patients and healthy controls. Scalp clonality was compared across normal scalp (n=4), patchy alopecia areata scalp (n=8), and alopecia totalis/universalis scalp (n=8). Tofacitinib-treated patients had biopsies at baseline and at 4 and 24 weeks of treatment, with a later scalp biopsy in several patients.

In its sample, this clone was seen a few times. Its antigen specificity is not known. No base-level quality is on record; no much larger clone is a single base apart. The meaning of the sample's time point label: baseline before oral tofacitinib. From alopecia areata patients, peripheral blood was collected along with lesional scalp punch biopsies. PBMCs were isolated by density centrifugation and stained for CD3, CD4 and CD8, after which CD4+ and CD8+ T cells were sorted on a FACSAria. Ends trimmed: V by 2 bases, J by 8 bases; bases unmatched to a gene: 5. CDR1 and CDR2, per the germline V gene (reference sequence), are MNHEY and SMNVEV. The CDR3, from cysteine to phenylalanine, totals 15 residues. The entry retains the CDR3 DNA only, 45 bases that are in frame from base 1. Libraries were constructed by the immunoSEQ multiplex PCR assay. For TCR sequencing, RNA was extracted from every sample and reverse transcribed into cDNA to serve as template. SuperScript III was used to make first-strand cDNA, primed with a 2:1 mix of oligo-dT and random hexamers. Amplification bias was assessed with a synthetic immune receptor repertoire, and residual bias was removed computationally. The paper's processing steps were these. Raw reads were preprocessed to remove errors, and CDR3 was defined by IMGT conventions from the conserved cysteine to phenylalanine. Clonality was computed as 1 minus the Shannon entropy, with the entropy normalized by log2 of the number of productive unique TCRs. Scalp TCRbeta sequences were cross-referenced with sorted blood CD4 and CD8 repertoires so that the CD4 or CD8 identity of scalp clones could be inferred. Entries here come from immuneACCESS through TCRdb and include only in-frame sequences with V and J called. Some clones fail to appear in such tables; in the studies checked, an unresolved V gene covers under half of the shortfall, and the cause of the remainder is unknown. Clone size and the V and J calls come from that table; the DNA yielded D and trimming. The sample contains approximately 180,000 clones, roughly 70% of them found a single time. The top ten clonotypes cover about 10% of the sample.

On the study overall, not on this receptor specifically: Shared TCR sequences between patients were less evident than in mice, which may be partly attributable to HLA diversity in the patient population. Higher clonality and more expanded CD8+ clones were observed in lesional scalp than in normal scalp, particularly in alopecia totalis/universalis, a finding suggestive of antigenic drive. Resident alphabeta T cells in normal human skin are also sequenced, complicating scalp TCR repertoire analysis, unlike mouse skin dominated by gammadelta T cells.

Sequencing was performed on CD8+ T cells sorted from blood, taken at week 0. The chain is made from TRBV27 and TRBJ2-1; 11 bases in the junction line up with TRBD2. The TCR sequence derives from a human donor with alopecia areata. Here the CDR3 is given as CASSLVAGGRHEQFF. DNA sequence: TGTGCCAGCAGTTTAGTAGCGGGGGGGCGGCATGAGCAGTTCTTC.